The entry below describes one T cell receptor (beta chain). What it binds is unknown. The CDR3 end falls 3 residues outside the read, so it is completed with the germline J gene. This entry is derived from a study of T cells in women clearing cervical HPV infection. Study-wide context: Controls were women whose single incident HPV16 infection cleared within 12 months without precancer or cancer. Controls gave blood once infection was undetectable; cases at lesion identification.

Broader study findings: Cases carried less TRBV6-7 than controls: about 0.1% versus 0.15%. Richness differences could reflect unmeasured T-cell content per sample.

Produced via immunoSEQ multiplex PCR; TCRdb's table is partial and in-frame only. This sample's clone table lists under 40,000 clones. The CDR3 length is 12 residues. Germline V CDR1 and CDR2: ENHRY, SYGVKD. The receptor was derived from a woman aged 18 to 75 with a cervical HPV16 infection that either progressed to CIN3+ or cleared (not recorded which). Material for sequencing was blood buffy coat. This chain joins TRBV10-3 and TRBJ2-4, with 8 bases lining up with TRBD2. CDR3 protein: CAIRISGGNQYF. The sequenced CDR3 bases are TGTGCCATCCGAATCTCGGGGGGGAAT.